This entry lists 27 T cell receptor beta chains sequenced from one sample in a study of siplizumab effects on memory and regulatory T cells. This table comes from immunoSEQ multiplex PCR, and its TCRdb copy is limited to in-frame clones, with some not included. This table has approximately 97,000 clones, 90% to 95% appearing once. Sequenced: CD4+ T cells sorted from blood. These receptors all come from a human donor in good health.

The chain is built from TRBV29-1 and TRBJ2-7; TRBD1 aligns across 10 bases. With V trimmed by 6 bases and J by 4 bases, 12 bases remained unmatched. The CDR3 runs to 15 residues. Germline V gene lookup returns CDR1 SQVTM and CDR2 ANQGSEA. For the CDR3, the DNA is TGCAGCGTACGCGCCTCTGACAGGGGGCATTACGAGCAGTACTTC. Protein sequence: CSVRASDRGHYEQYF.

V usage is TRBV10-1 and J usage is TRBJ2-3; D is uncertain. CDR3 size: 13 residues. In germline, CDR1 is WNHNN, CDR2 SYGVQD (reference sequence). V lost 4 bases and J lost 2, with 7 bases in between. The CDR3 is CASSARATDTQYF. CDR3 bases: TGCGCCAGCAGTGCCCGCGCCACAGATACGCAGTATTTT.

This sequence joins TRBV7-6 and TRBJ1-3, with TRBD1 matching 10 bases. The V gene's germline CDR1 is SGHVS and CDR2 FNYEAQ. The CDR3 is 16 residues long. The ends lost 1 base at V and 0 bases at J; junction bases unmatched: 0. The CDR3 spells CASSLGTGGSGNTIYF. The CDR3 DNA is TGTGCCAGCAGCTTAGGGACAGGGGGCTCTGGAAACACCATATATTTT.

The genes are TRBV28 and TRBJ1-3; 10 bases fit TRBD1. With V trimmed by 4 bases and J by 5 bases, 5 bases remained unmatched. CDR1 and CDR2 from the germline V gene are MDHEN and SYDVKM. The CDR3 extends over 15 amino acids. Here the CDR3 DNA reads TGTGCCAGCAGTTCCCCGGGACAGGGGCGAAACACCATATATTTT. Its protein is CASSSPGQGRNTIYF.

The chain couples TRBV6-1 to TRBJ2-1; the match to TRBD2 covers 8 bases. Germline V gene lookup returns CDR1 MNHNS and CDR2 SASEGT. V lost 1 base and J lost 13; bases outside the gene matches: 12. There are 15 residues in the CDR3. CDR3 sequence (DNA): TGTGCCAGCAGTGAAGTAGTTCGGGCGGGAGGCCTACAGTTCTTC. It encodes CASSEVVRAGGLQFF.

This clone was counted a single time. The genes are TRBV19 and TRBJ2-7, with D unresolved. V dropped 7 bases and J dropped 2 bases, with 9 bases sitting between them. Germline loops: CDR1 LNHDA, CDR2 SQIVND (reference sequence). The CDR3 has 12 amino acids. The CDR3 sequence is CASNHPPYEQYF. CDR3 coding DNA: TGTGCCAGTAACCACCCCCCCTACGAGCAGTACTTC. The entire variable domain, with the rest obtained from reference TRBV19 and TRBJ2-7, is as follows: DGGITQSPKYLFRKEGQNVTLSCEQNLNHDAMYWYRQDPGQGLRLIYYSQIVNDFQKGDIAEGYSVSREKKESFPLTVTSAQKNPTAFYLCASNHPPYEQYFGPGTRLTVT.

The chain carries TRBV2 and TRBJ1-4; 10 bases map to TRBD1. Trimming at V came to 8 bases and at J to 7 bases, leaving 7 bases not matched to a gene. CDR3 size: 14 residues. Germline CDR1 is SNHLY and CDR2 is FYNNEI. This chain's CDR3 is CASLYGTGAEKLFF. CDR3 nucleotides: TGTGCCAGCCTGTATGGGACAGGGGCTGAAAAACTGTTTTTT.

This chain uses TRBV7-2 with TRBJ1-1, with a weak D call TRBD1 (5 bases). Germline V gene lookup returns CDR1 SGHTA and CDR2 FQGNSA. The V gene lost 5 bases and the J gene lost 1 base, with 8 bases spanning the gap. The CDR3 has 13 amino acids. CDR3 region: CASSRDRNTEAFF. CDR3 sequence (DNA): TGTGCCAGCAGCCGCGACAGGAACACTGAAGCTTTCTTT.

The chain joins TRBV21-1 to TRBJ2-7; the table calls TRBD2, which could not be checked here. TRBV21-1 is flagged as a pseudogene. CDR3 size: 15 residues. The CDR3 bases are TGTGCCAGCAACACGACTGGAAATAGCTCCTACGAGCAGTACTTC. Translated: CASNTTGNSSYEQYF.

Here the CDR3 reads CAAGLAVYEQYF. Written as DNA, the CDR3 is TGTGCGGCCGGACTAGCGGTCTACGAGCAGTACTTC. This rearrangement joins TRBV6-6 to TRBJ2-7; TRBD2 agrees at 10 bases. The CDR3 covers 12 residues. Germline loops: CDR1 MNHNY, CDR2 SVGAGI (reference sequence).

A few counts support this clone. The CDR3 DNA follows: TGCAGCGTTGAAAGTGAGGGAGGAGGCTACACCTTC. Residues: CSVESEGGGYTF. This rearrangement joins TRBV29-1 to TRBJ1-2; D is uncertain. The germline gives CDR1 SQVTM, CDR2 ANQGSEA. The V and J ends lost 2 bases and 8 bases respectively, with 12 bases between them. The length of the CDR3 is 12 residues.

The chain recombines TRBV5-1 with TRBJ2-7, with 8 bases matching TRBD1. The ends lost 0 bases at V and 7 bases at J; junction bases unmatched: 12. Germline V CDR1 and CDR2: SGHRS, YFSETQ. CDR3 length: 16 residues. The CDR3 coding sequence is TGCGCCAGCAGCTTGGGTCATCGGACAGGGAATAGTGAGCAGTACTTC. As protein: CASSLGHRTGNSEQYF.

The CDR3 reads CSARTVDGYTF. CDR3 DNA: TGCAGTGCTAGGACAGTAGATGGCTACACCTTC. The J gene is TRBJ1-2, the V gene TRBV20-1; a possible D gene is TRBD1 (5 bases). The V gene lost 3 bases and the J gene lost 6 bases, with 8 bases spanning the gap. The CDR3 contains 11 residues. Germline assignment: CDR1 DFQATT and CDR2 SNEGSKA (reference sequence).

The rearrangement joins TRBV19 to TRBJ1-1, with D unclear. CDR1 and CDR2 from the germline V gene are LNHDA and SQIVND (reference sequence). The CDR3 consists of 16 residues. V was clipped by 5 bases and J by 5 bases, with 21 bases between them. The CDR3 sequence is CASSSREPRMGTEAFF. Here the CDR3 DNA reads TGTGCCAGTAGTTCTCGAGAGCCAAGGATGGGAACTGAAGCTTTCTTT.

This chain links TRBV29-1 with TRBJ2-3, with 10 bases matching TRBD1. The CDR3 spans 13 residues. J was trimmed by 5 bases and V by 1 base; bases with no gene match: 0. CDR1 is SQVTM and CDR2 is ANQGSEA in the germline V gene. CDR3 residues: CSVEGDRGDTQYF. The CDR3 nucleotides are TGCAGCGTTGAAGGGGACAGGGGAGATACGCAGTATTTT.

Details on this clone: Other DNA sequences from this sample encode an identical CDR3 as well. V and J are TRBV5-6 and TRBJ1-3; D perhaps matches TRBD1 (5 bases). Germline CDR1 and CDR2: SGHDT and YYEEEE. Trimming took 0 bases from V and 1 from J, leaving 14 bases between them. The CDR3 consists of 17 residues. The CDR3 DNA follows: TGTGCCAGCAGCTTGGGGTGGACACCAAGTTCTGGAAACACCATATATTTT. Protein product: CASSLGWTPSSGNTIYF.

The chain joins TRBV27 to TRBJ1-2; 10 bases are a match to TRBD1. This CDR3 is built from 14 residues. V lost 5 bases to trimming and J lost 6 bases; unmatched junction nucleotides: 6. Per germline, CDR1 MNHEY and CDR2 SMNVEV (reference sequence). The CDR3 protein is CASSLPGQGNGYTF. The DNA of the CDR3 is TGTGCCAGCAGTCTACCGGGACAGGGGAATGGCTACACCTTC.

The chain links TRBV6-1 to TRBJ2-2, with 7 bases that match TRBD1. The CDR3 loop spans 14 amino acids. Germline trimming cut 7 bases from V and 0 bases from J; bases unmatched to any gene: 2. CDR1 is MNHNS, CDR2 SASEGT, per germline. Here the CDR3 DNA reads TGTGCCAGCACAGGGACAGCGAACACCGGGGAGCTGTTTTTT. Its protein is CASTGTANTGELFF.

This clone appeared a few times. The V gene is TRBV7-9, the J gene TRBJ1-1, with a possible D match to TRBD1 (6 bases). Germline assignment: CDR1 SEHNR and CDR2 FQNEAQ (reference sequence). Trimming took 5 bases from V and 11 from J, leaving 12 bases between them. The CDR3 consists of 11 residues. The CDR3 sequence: CASSLTGSAFF. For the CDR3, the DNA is TGTGCCAGCAGCCTCACAGGGAGCGCTTTCTTT.

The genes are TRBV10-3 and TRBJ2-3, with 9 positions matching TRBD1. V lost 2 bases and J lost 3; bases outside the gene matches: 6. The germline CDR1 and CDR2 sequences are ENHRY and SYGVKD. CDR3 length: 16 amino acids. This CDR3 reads CAISERADRGTDTQYF. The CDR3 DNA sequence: TGTGCCATCAGTGAGAGGGCGGACAGGGGAACAGATACGCAGTATTTT.

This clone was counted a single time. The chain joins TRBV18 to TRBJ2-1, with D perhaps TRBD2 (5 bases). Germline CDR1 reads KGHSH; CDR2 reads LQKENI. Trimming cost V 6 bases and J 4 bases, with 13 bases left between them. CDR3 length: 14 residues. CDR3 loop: CASSSQWRYNEQFF. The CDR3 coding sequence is TGTGCCAGCTCTTCCCAGTGGAGGTACAATGAGCAGTTCTTC.

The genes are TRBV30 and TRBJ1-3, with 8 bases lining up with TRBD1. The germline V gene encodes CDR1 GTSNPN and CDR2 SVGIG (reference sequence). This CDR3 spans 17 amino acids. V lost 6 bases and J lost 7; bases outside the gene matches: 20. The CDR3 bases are TGTGCCTGTACACATAAGATCGGACAGGGAGGATGGAACACCATATATTTT. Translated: CACTHKIGQGGWNTIYF.

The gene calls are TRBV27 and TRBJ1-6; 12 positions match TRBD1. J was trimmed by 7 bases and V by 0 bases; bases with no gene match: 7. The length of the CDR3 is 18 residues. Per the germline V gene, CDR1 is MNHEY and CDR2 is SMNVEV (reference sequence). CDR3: CASSLSRDRGLPNSPLHF. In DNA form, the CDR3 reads TGTGCCAGCAGTTTATCGCGGGACAGGGGGCTCCCGAATTCACCCCTCCACTTT.

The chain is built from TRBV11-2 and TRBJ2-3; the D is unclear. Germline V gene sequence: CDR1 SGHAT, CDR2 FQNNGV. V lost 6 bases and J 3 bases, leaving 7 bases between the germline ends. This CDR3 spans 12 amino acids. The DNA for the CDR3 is TGTGCCAGCAGTCGTAGAACAGATACGCAGTATTTT. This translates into CASSRRTDTQYF.

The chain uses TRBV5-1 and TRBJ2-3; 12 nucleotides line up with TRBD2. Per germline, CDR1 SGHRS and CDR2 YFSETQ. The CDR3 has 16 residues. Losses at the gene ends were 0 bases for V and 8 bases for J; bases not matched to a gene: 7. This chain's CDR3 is CASSLARTSGTITQYF. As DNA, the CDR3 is TGCGCCAGCAGCTTGGCGAGGACTAGCGGGACCATTACGCAGTATTTT.

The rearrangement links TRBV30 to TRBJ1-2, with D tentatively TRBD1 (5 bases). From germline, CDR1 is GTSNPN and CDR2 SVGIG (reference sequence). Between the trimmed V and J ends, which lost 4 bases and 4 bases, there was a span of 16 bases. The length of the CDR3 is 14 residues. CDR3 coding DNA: TGTGCCTGGATAGACGCGGGGGGAAGCTATGGCTACACCTTC. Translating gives CAWIDAGGSYGYTF.

The CDR3 nucleotides are TGTGCCAGCAGCCAAGATCGGCGACAGACCTACGAGCAGTACTTC. Translated: CASSQDRRQTYEQYF. The rearrangement uses TRBV14 and TRBJ2-7, with D tentatively TRBD1 (5 bases). Trimming took 0 bases from V and 2 from J, leaving 11 bases between them. Germline V gives CDR1 SGHDN, CDR2 FVKESK. The CDR3 length is 15 residues.